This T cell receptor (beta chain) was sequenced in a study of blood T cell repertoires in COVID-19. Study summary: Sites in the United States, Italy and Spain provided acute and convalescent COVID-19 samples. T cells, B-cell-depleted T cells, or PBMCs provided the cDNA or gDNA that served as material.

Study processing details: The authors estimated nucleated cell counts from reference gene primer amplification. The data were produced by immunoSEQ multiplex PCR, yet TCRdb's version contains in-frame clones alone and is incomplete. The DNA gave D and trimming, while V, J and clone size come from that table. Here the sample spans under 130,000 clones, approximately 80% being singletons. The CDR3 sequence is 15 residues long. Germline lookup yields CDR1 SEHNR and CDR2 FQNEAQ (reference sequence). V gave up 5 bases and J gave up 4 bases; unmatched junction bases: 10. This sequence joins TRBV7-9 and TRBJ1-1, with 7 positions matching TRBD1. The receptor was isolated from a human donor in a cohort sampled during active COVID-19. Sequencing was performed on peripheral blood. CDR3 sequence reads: CASSLQTGLGTEAFF. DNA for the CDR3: TGTGCCAGCAGCCTGCAGACAGGGCTTGGCACTGAAGCTTTCTTT. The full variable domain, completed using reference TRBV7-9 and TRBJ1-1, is DTGVSQNPRHKITKRGQNVTFRCDPISEHNRLYWYRQTLGQGPEFLTYFQNEAQLEKSRLLSDRFSAERPKGSFSTLEIQRTEQGDSAMYLCASSLQTGLGTEAFFGQGTRLTVV.